Each of the 21 T cell receptor beta chains below was sequenced from the same sample in a study of CD8 T cells in ankylosing spondylitis. Whole-study results and caveats: Seemingly characteristic of ankylosing spondylitis blood was a TCR beta motif consisting of under 10 highly homologous variants.

TCRdb reprocessed the 5' RACE reads via MiXCR and lists one record per CDR3 protein. The sample yields under 450,000 distinct CDR3 sequences, 17% seen once. What these receptors recognize is not known. Sequencing was carried out using blood, either unsorted or a sorted T cell fraction (not recorded which). The receptor source for this set is a male donor with ankylosing spondylitis.

The rearrangement links TRBV15 to TRBJ2-7; 9 bases fit TRBD1. After removal of 0 bases from V and 4 bases from J, the junction contained 7 bases not matched to a gene. The germline V gene encodes CDR1 LNHNV and CDR2 YYDKDF (reference sequence). The CDR3 runs 16 residues. CDR3 sequence reads: CATSRDHTGGRYEQYF. Here the CDR3 DNA reads TGTGCCACCAGCAGAGATCACACAGGGGGCAGGTACGAGCAGTACTTC.

In its sample, this clonotype was seen a few times. This sequence joins TRBV20-1 and TRBJ2-2; 7 positions match TRBD1. Germline V gene lookup returns CDR1 DFQATT and CDR2 SNEGSKA (reference sequence). The J segment lost 1 base and the V segment lost 3 bases, leaving 2 bases of the junction unmatched. This CDR3 has 14 amino acids. The CDR3: CSASRTGNTGELFF. CDR3 coding DNA: TGCAGTGCTAGTCGGACAGGGAACACCGGGGAGCTGTTTTTT.

This clonotype was recorded a few times. The chain uses TRBV2 and TRBJ1-3; possibly TRBD1 for D (5 bases). V lost 3 bases to trimming and J lost 2 bases, with 11 bases between them. CDR1 is SNHLY, CDR2 FYNNEI, per germline. CDR3 length: 15 residues. The CDR3, as DNA: TGTGCCAGCAGTGAGCAGGGAGTCACTGGAAACACCATATATTTT. It specifies CASSEQGVTGNTIYF.

This clonotype was picked up a small number of times. The CDR3 DNA reads TGTGCCAGCAGTTTATCGGGGGGAAAGCCCCAGCATTTT. It codes for CASSLSGGKPQHF. This chain uses TRBV27 with TRBJ1-5, with D possibly matching TRBD1 (5 bases). This CDR3 is 13 amino acids long. From germline, CDR1 is MNHEY and CDR2 SMNVEV (reference sequence). Between the trimmed V and J ends, which lost 0 bases and 8 bases, there was a span of 8 bases.

This clonotype came up a few times. V usage is TRBV21-1 and J usage is TRBJ1-1; the table's D gene call, TRBD1, was not cross checked with the DNA. TRBV21-1 is a pseudogene locus. This CDR3 comprises 16 residues. CDR3 DNA: TGTGCCAGCAGCGTAGGAGAGGTAGGGGGCATGACTGAAGCTTTCTTT. Encoded protein: CASSVGEVGGMTEAFF.

This chain uses TRBV6-2 or TRBV6-3 with TRBJ1-5; D is ambiguous. CDR3 length equals 12 residues. Trimming removed 7 bases from V and 5 bases from J, with 9 bases in between. Germline assignment: CDR1 MNHEY and CDR2 SVGEGT. In nucleotides, the CDR3 is TGTGCCAGCAAAGTGGGATATCAGCCCCAGCATTTT. Protein product: CASKVGYQPQHF.

In its sample, this clonotype was seen a few times. The chain recombines TRBV19 with TRBJ2-1; the match to TRBD2 covers 15 bases. The trim removed 3 bases at V and 7 bases at J, leaving 4 bases unmatched. Per germline, CDR1 LNHDA and CDR2 SQIVND (reference sequence). This CDR3 is 16 amino acids long. This CDR3 is CASSIRTSGRVNEQFF. The CDR3 DNA reads TGTGCCAGTAGTATCCGGACTAGCGGGAGGGTAAATGAGCAGTTCTTC.

The chain links TRBV7-8 to TRBJ2-1, with D perhaps given as TRBD1 or TRBD2 (6 bases each). CDR3 length equals 16 residues. V gave up 1 base and J gave up 2 bases, with 12 bases separating them. Per germline, CDR1 SGHVS and CDR2 FQNEAQ. The CDR3 sequence is CASSLVTRGAYNEQFF. DNA for the CDR3: TGTGCCAGCAGCTTAGTCACTAGGGGGGCCTACAATGAGCAGTTCTTC.

This clonotype has more than one count but fewer than ten. The J gene is TRBJ1-2, the V gene TRBV5-1; D remains ambiguous. Germline CDR1 and CDR2: SGHRS and YFSETQ. The CDR3 has 14 residues. The V gene lost 2 bases and the J gene lost 0 bases, with 8 bases spanning the gap. The chain's CDR3 is CASSFSGTNYGYTF. Here the CDR3 DNA reads TGCGCCAGCAGCTTCTCGGGTACTAACTATGGCTACACCTTC.

This chain links TRBV5-1 with TRBJ2-2; no reliable D call. In germline, CDR1 is SGHRS, CDR2 YFSETQ. V gave up 0 bases and J gave up 1 base, with 7 bases separating them. The CDR3 is 15 amino acids. CDR3 region: CASSLVRLNTGELFF. The CDR3 nucleotides read TGCGCCAGCAGCTTGGTGCGTCTGAACACCGGGGAGCTGTTTTTT.

The V and J genes are TRBV15 and TRBJ2-2; D possibly matches TRBD1 or TRBD2 (7 bases each). The V gene's germline CDR1 is LNHNV and CDR2 YYDKDF (reference sequence). The CDR3 is made up of 15 amino acids. V gave up 0 bases and J gave up 5 bases, with 10 bases separating them. The CDR3 bases are TGTGCCACCAGCAGAGAGCAGGGGGGGACCGGGGAGCTGTTTTTT. It yields the protein CATSREQGGTGELFF.

This clonotype was counted many times. This sequence joins TRBV29-1 and TRBJ1-1, with D uncertain. The CDR3 loop spans 12 amino acids. Trimming removed 6 bases from V and 3 bases from J, with 11 bases in between. The germline V gene encodes CDR1 SQVTM and CDR2 ANQGSEA. CDR3 in DNA: TGCAGCGTCTACGCATGGGACACTGAAGCTTTCTTT. Residues: CSVYAWDTEAFF.

In its sample, this clonotype was seen a few times. V and J are TRBV20-1 and TRBJ2-1, with TRBD2 matching 8 bases. This CDR3 is built from 14 residues. The germline V gene encodes CDR1 DFQATT and CDR2 SNEGSKA (reference sequence). With 6 bases clipped from V and 0 bases from J, the junction kept 4 bases outside the gene matches. CDR3 nucleotides: TGCAGTGCACAACGGGGGGGCTCCTACAATGAGCAGTTCTTC. Protein: CSAQRGGSYNEQFF.

This chain uses TRBV2 with TRBJ1-2; 7 bases are a match to TRBD1. This CDR3 has 13 residues. In germline, CDR1 is SNHLY, CDR2 FYNNEI. V shed 6 bases, J shed 6 bases, and the junction held 7 bases outside the gene matches. This CDR3 is CASRGQLGDGYTF. The CDR3 region has the DNA TGTGCCAGCAGGGGACAGTTGGGAGATGGCTACACCTTC. Full variable domain (missing parts from reference TRBV2 and TRBJ1-2): EPEVTQTPSHQVTQMGQEVILRCVPISNHLYFYWYRQILGQKVEFLVSFYNNEISEKSEIFDDQFSVERPDGSNFTLKIRSTKLEDSAMYFCASRGQLGDGYTFGSGTRLTVV.

The chain employs TRBV6-1 and TRBJ1-5; D is uncertain. V was clipped by 8 bases and J by 3 bases, with 14 bases between them. The CDR3 length is 14 residues. Germline CDR1 is MNHNS and CDR2 is SASEGT. This chain's CDR3 is CASEEVPDNQPQHF. The CDR3 nucleotides read TGTGCCAGCGAGGAGGTCCCGGACAATCAGCCCCAGCATTTT.

This sequence joins TRBV28 and TRBJ1-5; D may be TRBD1 (5 bases). Between the trimmed V and J ends, which lost 5 bases and 5 bases, there was a span of 16 bases. Germline values: CDR1 MDHEN, CDR2 SYDVKM. This CDR3 is 15 amino acids long. This CDR3 is CASSTVGGNYQPQHF. The CDR3 DNA sequence: TGTGCCAGCAGTACGGTGGGGGGTAATTATCAGCCCCAGCATTTT. The variable domain in full, with the rest retrieved from reference TRBV28 and TRBJ1-5, is DVKVTQSSRYLVKRTGEKVFLECVQDMDHENMFWYRQDPGLGLRLIYFSYDVKMKEKGDIPEGYSVSREKKERFSLILESASTNQTSMYLCASSTVGGNYQPQHFGDGTRLSIL.

The chain recombines TRBV6-2 or TRBV6-3 with TRBJ1-2; maybe TRBD1 (6 bases). The germline gives CDR1 MNHEY, CDR2 SVGEGT. The CDR3 length is 12 residues. Trimming took 5 bases from V and 4 from J, leaving 8 bases between them. The chain's CDR3 is CASSKDSYGYTF. In DNA, the CDR3 is TGTGCCAGCAGTAAGGACAGCTATGGCTACACCTTC.

This clonotype showed up many times. The V call is TRBV27, the J call TRBJ1-1, with D uncertain. This CDR3 contains 13 residues. V was trimmed by 4 bases and J by 5 bases, leaving 11 bases between them. The germline V gene encodes CDR1 MNHEY and CDR2 SMNVEV (reference sequence). CDR3 loop: CASSYGRGTEAFF. The CDR3 DNA is TGTGCCAGCAGTTATGGCCGGGGTACTGAAGCTTTCTTT.

Only a few counts were recorded for this clonotype. The chain carries TRBV24-1 and TRBJ1-2; no firm D call. Between the trimmed V and J ends, which lost 4 bases and 7 bases, there was a span of 12 bases. This CDR3 is 13 amino acids long. CDR1 and CDR2 (germline): KGHDR, SFDVKD. CDR3 in amino acids: CATSDLFGGGYTF. The CDR3 DNA is TGTGCCACCAGTGACCTCTTTGGTGGTGGCTACACCTTC.

There are a few counts of this clonotype. The chain's CDR3 is CASRLNLDRGGSPLHF. The CDR3 DNA reads TGTGCCAGCAGGCTCAACCTGGACAGGGGCGGTTCACCCCTCCACTTT. The chain links TRBV2 to TRBJ1-6; 9 nucleotides agree with TRBD1. CDR1 and CDR2 from the germline V gene are SNHLY and FYNNEI. This CDR3 contains 16 residues. The ends lost 6 bases at V and 9 bases at J; junction bases unmatched: 12.

This clonotype was seen many times. This sequence joins TRBV7-2 and TRBJ1-1, with D maybe TRBD1 (6 bases). V lost 3 bases to trimming and J lost 4 bases, with 15 bases between them. The CDR3 contains 15 residues. The germline V gene encodes CDR1 SGHTA and CDR2 FQGNSA. The chain's CDR3 is CASSFIQGGGTEAFF. The CDR3 DNA sequence: TGTGCCAGCAGCTTCATACAGGGAGGGGGCACTGAAGCTTTCTTT.